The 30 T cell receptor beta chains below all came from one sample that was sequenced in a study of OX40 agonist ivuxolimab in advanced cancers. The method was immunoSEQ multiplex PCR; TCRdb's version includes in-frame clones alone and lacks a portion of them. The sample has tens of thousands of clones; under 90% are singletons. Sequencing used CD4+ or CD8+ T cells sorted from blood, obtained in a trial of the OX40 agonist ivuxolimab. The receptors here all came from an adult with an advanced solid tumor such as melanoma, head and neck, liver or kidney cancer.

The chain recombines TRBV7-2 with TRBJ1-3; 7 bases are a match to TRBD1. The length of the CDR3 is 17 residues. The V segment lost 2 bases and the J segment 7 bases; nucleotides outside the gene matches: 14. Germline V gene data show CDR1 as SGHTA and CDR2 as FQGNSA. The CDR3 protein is CASSLSSGTDVTNTIYF. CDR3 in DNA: TGTGCCAGCAGCTTATCTTCCGGGACAGATGTTACGAACACCATATATTTT.

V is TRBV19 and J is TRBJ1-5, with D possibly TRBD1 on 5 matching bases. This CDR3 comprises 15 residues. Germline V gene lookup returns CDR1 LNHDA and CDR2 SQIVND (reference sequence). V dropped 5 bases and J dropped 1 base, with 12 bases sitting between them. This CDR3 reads CASSSNGGSNQPQHF. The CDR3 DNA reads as TGTGCCAGTAGTTCAAACGGGGGAAGCAATCAGCCCCAGCATTTT. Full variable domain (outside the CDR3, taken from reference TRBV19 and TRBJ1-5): DGGITQSPKYLFRKEGQNVTLSCEQNLNHDAMYWYRQDPGQGLRLIYYSQIVNDFQKGDIAEGYSVSREKKESFPLTVTSAQKNPTAFYLCASSSNGGSNQPQHFGDGTRLSIL.

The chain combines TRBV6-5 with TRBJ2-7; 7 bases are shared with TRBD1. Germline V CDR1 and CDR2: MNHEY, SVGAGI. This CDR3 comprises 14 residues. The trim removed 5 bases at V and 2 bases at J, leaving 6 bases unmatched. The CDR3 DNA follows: TGTGCCAGCAGTCCCCGGGACAGAGCCTACGAGCAGTACTTC. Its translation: CASSPRDRAYEQYF.

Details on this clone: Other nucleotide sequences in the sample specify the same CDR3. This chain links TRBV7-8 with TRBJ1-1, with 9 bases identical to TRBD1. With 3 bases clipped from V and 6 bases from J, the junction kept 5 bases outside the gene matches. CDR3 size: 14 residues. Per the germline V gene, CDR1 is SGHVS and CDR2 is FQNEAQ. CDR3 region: CASSFTGGVSEAFF. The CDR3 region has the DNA TGTGCCAGCAGCTTTACAGGGGGCGTATCTGAAGCTTTCTTT. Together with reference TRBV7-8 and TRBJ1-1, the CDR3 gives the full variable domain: GAGVSQSPRYKVAKRGQDVALRCDPISGHVSLFWYQQALGQGPEFLTYFQNEAQLDKSGLPSDRFFAERPEGSVSTLKIQRTQQEDSAVYLCASSFTGGVSEAFFGQGTRLTVV.

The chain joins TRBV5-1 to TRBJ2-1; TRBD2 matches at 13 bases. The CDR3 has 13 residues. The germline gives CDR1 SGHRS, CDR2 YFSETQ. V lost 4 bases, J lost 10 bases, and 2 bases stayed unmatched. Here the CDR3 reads CASSKTSGGEQFF. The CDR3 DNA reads TGCGCCAGCAGCAAGACTAGCGGGGGGGAGCAGTTCTTC.

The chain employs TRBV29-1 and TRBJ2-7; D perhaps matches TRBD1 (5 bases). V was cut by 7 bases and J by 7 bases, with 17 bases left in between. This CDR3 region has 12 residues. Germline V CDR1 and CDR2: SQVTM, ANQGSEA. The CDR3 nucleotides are TGCAGCGGGACAAGCTACGGCCGGGAGCAGTACTTC. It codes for CSGTSYGREQYF.

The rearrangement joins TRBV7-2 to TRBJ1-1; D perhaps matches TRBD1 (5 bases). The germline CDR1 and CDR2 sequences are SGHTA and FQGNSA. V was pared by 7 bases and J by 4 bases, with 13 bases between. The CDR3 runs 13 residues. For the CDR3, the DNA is TGTGCCAGCACCTCCGGGGGACCCACTGAAGCTTTCTTT. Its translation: CASTSGGPTEAFF.

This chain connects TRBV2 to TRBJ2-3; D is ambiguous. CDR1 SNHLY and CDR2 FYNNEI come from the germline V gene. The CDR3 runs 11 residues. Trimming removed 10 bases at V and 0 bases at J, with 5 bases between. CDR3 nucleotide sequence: TGTGCCATATCTAGCACAGATACGCAGTATTTT. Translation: CAISSTDTQYF.

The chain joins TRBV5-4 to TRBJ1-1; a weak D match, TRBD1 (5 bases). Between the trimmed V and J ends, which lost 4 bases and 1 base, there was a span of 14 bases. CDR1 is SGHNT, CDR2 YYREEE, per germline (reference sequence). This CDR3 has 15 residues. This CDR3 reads CASSIGGAQNTEAFF. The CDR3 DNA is TGTGCCAGCAGCATTGGAGGGGCTCAGAACACTGAAGCTTTCTTT.

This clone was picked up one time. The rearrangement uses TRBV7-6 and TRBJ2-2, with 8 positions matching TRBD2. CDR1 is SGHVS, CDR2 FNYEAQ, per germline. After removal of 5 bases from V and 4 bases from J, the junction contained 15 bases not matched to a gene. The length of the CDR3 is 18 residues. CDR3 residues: CASSRQPGGGGSTGELFF. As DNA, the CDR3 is TGTGCCAGCAGCCGTCAACCCGGCGGCGGGGGGAGCACCGGGGAGCTGTTTTTT.

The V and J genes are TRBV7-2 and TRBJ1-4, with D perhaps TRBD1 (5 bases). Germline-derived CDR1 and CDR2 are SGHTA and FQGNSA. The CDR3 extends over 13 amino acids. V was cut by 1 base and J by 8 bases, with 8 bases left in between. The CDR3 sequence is CASSLDGTEKLFF. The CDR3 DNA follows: TGTGCCAGCAGCTTAGATGGGACCGAAAAACTGTTTTTT. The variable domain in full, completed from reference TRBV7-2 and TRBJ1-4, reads GAGVSQSPSNKVTEKGKDVELRCDPISGHTALYWYRQSLGQGLEFLIYFQGNSAPDKSGLPSDRFSAERTGGSVSTLTIQRTQQEDSAVYLCASSLDGTEKLFFGSGTQLSVL.

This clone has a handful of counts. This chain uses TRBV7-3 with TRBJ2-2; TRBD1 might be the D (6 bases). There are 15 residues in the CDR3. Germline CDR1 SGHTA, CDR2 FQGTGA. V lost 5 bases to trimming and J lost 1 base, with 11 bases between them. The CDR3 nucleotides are TGTGCCAGCAGCGGGGGCGTAGGGAACACCGGGGAGCTGTTTTTT. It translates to CASSGGVGNTGELFF. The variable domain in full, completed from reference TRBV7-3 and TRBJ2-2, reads GAGVSQTPSNKVTEKGKYVELRCDPISGHTALYWYRQSLGQGPEFLIYFQGTGAADDSGLPNDRFFAVRPEGSVSTLKIQRTERGDSAVYLCASSGGVGNTGELFFGEGSRLTVL.

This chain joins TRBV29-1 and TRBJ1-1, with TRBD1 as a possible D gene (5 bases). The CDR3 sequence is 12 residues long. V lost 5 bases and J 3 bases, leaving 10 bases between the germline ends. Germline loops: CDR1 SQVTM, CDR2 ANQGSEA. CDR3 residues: CSVSGGDTEAFF. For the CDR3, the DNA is TGCAGCGTTTCCGGGGGGGACACTGAAGCTTTCTTT. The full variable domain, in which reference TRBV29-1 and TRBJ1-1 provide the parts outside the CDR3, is SAVISQKPSRDICQRGTSLTIQCQVDSQVTMMFWYRQQPGQSLTLIATANQGSEATYESGFVIDKFPISRPNLTFSTLTVSNMSPEDSSIYLCSVSGGDTEAFFGQGTRLTVV.

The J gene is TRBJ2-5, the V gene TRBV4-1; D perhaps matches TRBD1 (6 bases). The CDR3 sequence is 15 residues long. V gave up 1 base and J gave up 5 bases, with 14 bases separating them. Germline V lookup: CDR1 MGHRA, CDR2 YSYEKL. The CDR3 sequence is CASSQGWAGDETQYF. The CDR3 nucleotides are TGCGCCAGCAGCCAAGGATGGGCAGGGGACGAGACCCAGTACTTC.

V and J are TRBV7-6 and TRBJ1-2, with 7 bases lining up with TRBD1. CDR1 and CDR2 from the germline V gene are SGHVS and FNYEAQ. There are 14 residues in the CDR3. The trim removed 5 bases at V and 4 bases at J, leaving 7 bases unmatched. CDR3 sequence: CASSPRRDSYGYTF. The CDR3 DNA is TGTGCCAGCAGCCCTAGACGGGACAGCTATGGCTACACCTTC.

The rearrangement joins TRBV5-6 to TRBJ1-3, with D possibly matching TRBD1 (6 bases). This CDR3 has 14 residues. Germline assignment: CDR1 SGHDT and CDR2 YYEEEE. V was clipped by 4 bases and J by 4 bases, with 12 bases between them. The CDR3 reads CASSGQGYGNTIYF. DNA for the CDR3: TGTGCCAGCAGCGGGCAGGGGTACGGAAACACCATATATTTT.

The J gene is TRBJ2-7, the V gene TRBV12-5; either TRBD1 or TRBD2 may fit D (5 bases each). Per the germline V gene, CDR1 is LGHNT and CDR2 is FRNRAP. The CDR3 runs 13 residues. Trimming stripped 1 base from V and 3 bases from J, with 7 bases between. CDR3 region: CASGLGGFYEQYF. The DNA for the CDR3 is TGTGCTAGTGGTTTGGGGGGGTTCTACGAGCAGTACTTC. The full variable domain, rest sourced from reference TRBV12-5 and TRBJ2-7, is DARVTQTPRHKVTEMGQEVTMRCQPILGHNTVFWYRQTMMQGLELLAYFRNRAPLDDSGMPKDRFSAEMPDATLATLKIQPSEPRDSAVYFCASGLGGFYEQYFGPGTRLTVT.

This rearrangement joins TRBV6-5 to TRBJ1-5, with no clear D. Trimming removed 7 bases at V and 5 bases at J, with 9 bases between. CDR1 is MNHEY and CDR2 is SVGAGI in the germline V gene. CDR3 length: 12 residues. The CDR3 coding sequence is TGTGCCAGCAAATCCGGCGATCAGCCCCAGCATTTT. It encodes CASKSGDQPQHF.

The CDR3 nucleotides are TGTGCCAGCACTCAAGGGGCAGGGCCTTTCTACGAGCAGTACTTC. Translating it yields CASTQGAGPFYEQYF. This sequence joins TRBV7-2 and TRBJ2-7; possible D gene TRBD1, 5 bases. Germline V gene lookup returns CDR1 SGHTA and CDR2 FQGNSA. The CDR3 loop spans 15 amino acids. V was cut by 7 bases and J by 3 bases, with 19 bases left in between.

The CDR3 spells CASSSLFHLYGYTF. The CDR3 DNA follows: TGTGCCAGCAGTTCTTTATTCCACCTCTATGGCTACACCTTC. This chain joins TRBV27 and TRBJ1-2; D call uncertain. The germline gives CDR1 MNHEY, CDR2 SMNVEV (reference sequence). The length of the CDR3 is 14 residues. Trimming cost V 4 bases and J 4 bases, with 13 bases left between them.

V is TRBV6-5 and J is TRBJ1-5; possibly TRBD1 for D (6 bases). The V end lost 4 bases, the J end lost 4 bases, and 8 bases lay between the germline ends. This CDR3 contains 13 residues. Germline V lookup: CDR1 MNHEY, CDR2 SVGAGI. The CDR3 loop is CASSWTENQPQHF. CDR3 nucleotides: TGTGCCAGCAGTTGGACAGAAAATCAGCCCCAGCATTTT.

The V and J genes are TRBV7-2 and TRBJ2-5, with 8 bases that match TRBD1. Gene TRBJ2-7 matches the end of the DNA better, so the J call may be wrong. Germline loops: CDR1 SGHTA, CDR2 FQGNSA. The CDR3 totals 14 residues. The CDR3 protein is CASSFSPQGGEQYF. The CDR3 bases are TGTGCCAGCAGCTTTTCGCCACAGGGGGGCGAGCAGTACTTC.

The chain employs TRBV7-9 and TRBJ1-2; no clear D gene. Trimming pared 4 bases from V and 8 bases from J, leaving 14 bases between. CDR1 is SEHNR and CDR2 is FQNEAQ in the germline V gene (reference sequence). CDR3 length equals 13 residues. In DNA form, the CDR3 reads TGTGCCAGCAGCTGGCGGCAGATTCCCGGCTACACCTTC. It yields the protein CASSWRQIPGYTF.

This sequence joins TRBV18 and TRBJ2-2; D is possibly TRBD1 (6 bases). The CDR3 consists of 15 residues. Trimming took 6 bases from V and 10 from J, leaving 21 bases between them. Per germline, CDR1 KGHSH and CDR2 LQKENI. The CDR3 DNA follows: TGTGCCAGCTCCCGCGGTGCCAGGGGCCAAGAGGAGCTGTTTTTT. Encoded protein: CASSRGARGQEELFF.

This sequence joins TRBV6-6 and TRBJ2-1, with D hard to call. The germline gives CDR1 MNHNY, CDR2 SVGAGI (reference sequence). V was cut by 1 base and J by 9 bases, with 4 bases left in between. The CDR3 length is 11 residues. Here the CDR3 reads CASSYWGEQFF. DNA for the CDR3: TGTGCCAGCAGTTACTGGGGTGAGCAGTTCTTC.

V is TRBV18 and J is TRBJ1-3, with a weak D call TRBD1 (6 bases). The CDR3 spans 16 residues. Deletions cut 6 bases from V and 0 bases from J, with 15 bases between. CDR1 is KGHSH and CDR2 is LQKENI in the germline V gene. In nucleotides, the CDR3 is TGTGCCAGCTCCCGTACCGTGGACAGCTCTGGAAACACCATATATTTT. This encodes CASSRTVDSSGNTIYF.

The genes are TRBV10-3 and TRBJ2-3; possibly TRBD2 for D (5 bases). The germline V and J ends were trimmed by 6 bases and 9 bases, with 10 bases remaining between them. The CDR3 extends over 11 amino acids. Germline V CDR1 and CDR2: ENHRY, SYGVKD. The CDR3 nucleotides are TGTGCCATCAGGTCCTGGGAGACGCAGTATTTT. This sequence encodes CAIRSWETQYF.

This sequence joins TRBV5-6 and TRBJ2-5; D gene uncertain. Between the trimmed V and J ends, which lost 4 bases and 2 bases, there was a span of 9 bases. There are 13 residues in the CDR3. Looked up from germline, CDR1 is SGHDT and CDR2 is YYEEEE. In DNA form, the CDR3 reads TGTGCCAGCAGCGCCCGATTACAAGAGACCCAGTACTTC. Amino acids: CASSARLQETQYF.

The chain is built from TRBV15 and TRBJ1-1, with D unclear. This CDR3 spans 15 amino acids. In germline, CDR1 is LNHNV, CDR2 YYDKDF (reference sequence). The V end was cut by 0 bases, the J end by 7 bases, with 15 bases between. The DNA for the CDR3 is TGTGCCACCAGCAGAGATCGGGTAAGGGCAAATGAAGCTTTCTTT. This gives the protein CATSRDRVRANEAFF.

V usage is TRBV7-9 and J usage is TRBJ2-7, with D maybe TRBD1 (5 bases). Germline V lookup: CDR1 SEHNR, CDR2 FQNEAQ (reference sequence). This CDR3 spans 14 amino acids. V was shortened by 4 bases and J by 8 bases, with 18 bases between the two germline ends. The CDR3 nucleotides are TGTGCCAGCAGCTCACGTTGGACAAGCTCTAAGCAGTACTTC. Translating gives CASSSRWTSSKQYF. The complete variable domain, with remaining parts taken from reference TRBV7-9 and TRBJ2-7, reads DTGVSQNPRHKITKRGQNVTFRCDPISEHNRLYWYRQTLGQGPEFLTYFQNEAQLEKSRLLSDRFSAERPKGSFSTLEIQRTEQGDSAMYLCASSSRWTSSKQYFGPGTRLTVT.